This TCR beta chain emerged from a study of shared clonotypes between healthy human individuals. CDR3 length: 16 amino acids. Germline CDR1 MNHNY, CDR2 SVGAGI (reference sequence). The ends lost 7 bases at V and 0 bases at J; junction bases unmatched: 6. Study results and caveats: Of the naive CD4 clonotypes, around 4.8% were shared across a few donors. All-four-donor shared clonotypes had higher generation probabilities than non-shared clonotypes did. An effect of sequencing depth on clonotype sharing among donors was expected.

About this clone itself: Its target is unknown.

Replicate PCRs run on sorted subsets employed 150 to 250 ng DNA, 30,000 to 35,000 T cell genomes. Profiled with immunoSEQ multiplex PCR; TCRdb holds only in-frame clones, not every one. The table shows 2 million to 2.5 million clones, with 80% to 95% occurring only once. The chain couples TRBV6-6 to TRBJ2-6; TRBD2 matches 7 bases. The material sequenced was naive CD4+ T cells from PBMCs. Documented subset: CD45RA+ positively selected. This clonotype was sampled from a man younger than 35 in good health. Some clones in this sample may be carry-over from other donors' samples. DNA of the CDR3: TGTGCCAGCAAGACATCGGGGGGCTCTGGGGCCAACGTCCTGACTTTC. Translation gives CASKTSGGSGANVLTF.